The present entry profiles one T cell receptor beta chain with its context. This clonotype was picked up many times. This clone's antigen is unknown. No base quality information exists; no much larger clone differs at one position. Measured from the cysteine to the phenylalanine, the CDR3 is 16 residues long. Only CDR3 DNA remains: 48 bases, in frame from the first base. Relative to germline, V is 3 bases shorter and J is 2 bases shorter, with 17 bases between their ends. The germline V gene encodes CDR1 SGHDT and CDR2 YYEEEE. Libraries came from 5' RACE. Reads for this sample came from a NextSeq 500. The TCR library protocol attached unique molecular identifiers to individual cDNA molecules to correct for sequencing error and PCR bias. Sequencing covered both TCR alpha and beta chains, and within each sample the abundances of alpha and beta sequences were tightly co-correlated. As for how the authors treated the data: Decombinator V4 was used to annotate TCR sequences for V gene, J gene and CDR3. Expanded TCRs were defined as changing significantly between any two time points under a Poisson model with p below 0.0001. TCR abundances were normalised to the total number of TCRs sequenced per sample and expressed as counts per million. MAIT TCRs were defined by TRAV1-2 paired with TRAJ12, TRAJ20 or TRAJ33, and iNKT TCRs by TRAV10 paired with TRAJ18. VDJdb, accessed 1 November 2021, was searched for CMV, EBV and SARS-CoV-2 annotated TCRs, with TCRs annotated for multiple antigens excluded. TCRdb trimmed public reads at Q25 via fastp, called clones via MiXCR and kept in-frame beta chains. CDR3 protein duplicates are merged, each entry listing the most common genes and DNA. The V and J calls were determined by TCRdb, not by the authors. The table for this sample lists about 60,000 distinct CDR3 sequences; over 5% of them were counted only once. Jointly, the top ten make up roughly 6.4% of the sample.

This sample was included in a study of early T cells in non-severe SARS-CoV-2 infection (dated by TCRdb to about 2021). Broadly, across the study: Because TCR sequencing was done on bulk RNA from unsorted whole blood, the alpha and beta chains could not be paired. Overall study results and their limits: VDJdb matching was skewed toward anti-spike CD8 responses, so virus-specific expansions were likely underestimated and private and CD4 specificities were missed.

Set within a cohort of healthcare workers in London, UK, this nested case-control study involved weekly PCR testing of nasopharyngeal swabs along with blood sampling. Healthcare workers were enrolled in the week of the UK lockdown, from 23 to 31 March 2020, and were followed every week for up to roughly 16 weeks. Rearrangement joined TRBV5-6 to TRBJ2-5, with a tentative D gene TRBD1 over 6 matching bases. Sequenced material: whole blood. The clonotype originates from an adult who was a healthcare worker with PCR-confirmed SARS-CoV-2 infection or an uninfected control (not recorded which). The DNA sequence is given as TGTGCCAGCAGCTGGGGATTAAACCAGGGGCAAGAGACCCAGTACTTC. Translated, it reads CASSWGLNQGQETQYF.